Below, 15 T cell receptor beta chains from the same sample are listed, as sequenced in a study of blood T cell repertoires in COVID-19. Sequenced by immunoSEQ multiplex PCR; TCRdb stores in-frame clones only, minus some. Among 150,000 or so clones listed, about nine tenths were seen once. The material sequenced was peripheral blood. The receptors here all came from a man between 60 and 75 years old with acute or convalescent COVID-19.

The chain recombines TRBV24-1 with TRBJ2-3; 15 positions match TRBD2. V shed 7 bases, J shed 6 bases, and the junction held 16 bases outside the gene matches. Germline loops: CDR1 KGHDR, CDR2 SFDVKD. The CDR3 extends over 19 amino acids. DNA for the CDR3: TGTGCCACCAGCGAATCAACGGGGACTAGCGGGAGGATAGGTGATACGCAGTATTTT. Translation: CATSESTGTSGRIGDTQYF.

J is TRBJ1-2 and V is TRBV9, with 8 bases fitting TRBD1. The CDR3 is 14 amino acids. The germline V gene has CDR1 SGDLS and CDR2 YYNGEE. Trimming took 3 bases from V and 4 from J; bases not matched to a gene: 5. In DNA form, the CDR3 reads TGTGCCAGCAGCGCGGGACAGGAGATCTATGGCTACACCTTC. Translation: CASSAGQEIYGYTF.

V gene TRBV6-5 combines with J gene TRBJ2-1, with TRBD2 matching 8 bases. CDR3 size: 15 residues. The germline CDR1 and CDR2 sequences are MNHEY and SVGAGI. With 5 bases clipped from V and 3 bases from J, the junction kept 6 bases outside the gene matches. The CDR3: CASSQGLVVYNEQFF. CDR3 bases: TGTGCCAGCAGTCAGGGACTAGTAGTCTACAATGAGCAGTTCTTC.

Here the CDR3 DNA reads TGCGCCAGCAGCTTGGTGGGACAGGGTGGCTCACCCCTCCACTTT. The encoded protein is CASSLVGQGGSPLHF. The V gene is TRBV5-1, the J gene TRBJ1-6, with 9 bases matching TRBD1. The CDR3 loop spans 15 amino acids. Germline lookup yields CDR1 SGHRS and CDR2 YFSETQ. Trimming took 0 bases from V and 10 from J; bases not matched to a gene: 5.

There are a few counts of this clone. The rearrangement joins TRBV24-1 to TRBJ1-1; D may be TRBD1 (5 bases). The CDR3 is made up of 17 amino acids. Deletions cut 3 bases from V and 3 bases from J, with 19 bases between. Germline CDR1 KGHDR, CDR2 SFDVKD. CDR3 nucleotide sequence: TGTGCCACCAGTGATGCCAGTCGTGGGGCATTCGACACTGAAGCTTTCTTT. This codes for CATSDASRGAFDTEAFF.

The chain couples TRBV7-9 to TRBJ2-7, with 7 bases lining up with TRBD2. This CDR3 spans 13 amino acids. The junction had 5 bases not matched to a gene; V was cut back by 8 bases and J by 1 base. Germline V lookup: CDR1 SEHNR, CDR2 FQNEAQ (reference sequence). In nucleotides, the CDR3 is TGTGCCAGCGCGCAGGGAGGGTCCTACGAGCAGTACTTC. It yields the protein CASAQGGSYEQYF.

This clone has just one count. V and J are TRBV2 and TRBJ2-1; no definite D call. Trimming took 0 bases from V and 6 from J, leaving 9 bases between them. CDR1 is SNHLY and CDR2 is FYNNEI in the germline V gene. This CDR3 has 14 residues. Here the CDR3 DNA reads TGTGCCAGCAGTGAAGCGCCTGAGGTCAATGAGCAGTTCTTC. Translation gives CASSEAPEVNEQFF.

This chain connects TRBV4-2 to TRBJ2-1, with a weak D call TRBD1 (6 bases). This CDR3 is 14 amino acids long. The germline V gene encodes CDR1 LGHNA and CDR2 YNFKEQ. Trimming took off 0 bases at V and 13 bases at J, with 16 bases between the two ends. This CDR3 reads CASSQETGLTEQFF. The CDR3 nucleotides are TGTGCCAGCAGCCAAGAAACAGGGTTGACGGAACAGTTCTTC.

This clone was observed a handful of times. The rearrangement uses TRBV6-5 and TRBJ2-7, with 7 bases identical to TRBD1. Trimming cost V 5 bases and J 2 bases; bases outside gene matches: 3. CDR1 MNHEY and CDR2 SVGAGI come from the germline V gene. CDR3 size: 13 residues. CDR3 loop: CASSPGQTYEQYF. The CDR3 nucleotides read TGTGCCAGCAGTCCGGGACAGACCTACGAGCAGTACTTC.

This rearrangement joins TRBV6-1 to TRBJ1-1, with 7 bases aligning to TRBD1. The V segment lost 0 bases and the J segment 13 bases; nucleotides outside the gene matches: 5. The CDR3 consists of 12 residues. Germline lookup yields CDR1 MNHNS and CDR2 SASEGT. The DNA for the CDR3 is TGTGCCAGCAGTGAAGCAGGGGGCGCCGGTTTCTTT. It yields the protein CASSEAGGAGFF.

With regard to this clone: A read error may produce the germline difference seen at one junction end. The genes are TRBV5-1 and TRBJ1-1; TRBD1 might be the D (6 bases). This CDR3 contains 13 residues. The germline gives CDR1 SGHRS, CDR2 YFSETQ. The CDR3: CASSANRARGPFF. CDR3 DNA sequence: TGCGCCAGCAGCGCAAACAGGGCCCGAGGTCCCTTTTTT.

V and J are TRBV5-6 and TRBJ1-1, with D perhaps matching TRBD1 (5 bases). Germline V gene data show CDR1 as SGHDT and CDR2 as YYEEEE. The CDR3 sequence is 14 residues long. Trimming pared 3 bases from V and 0 bases from J, leaving 9 bases between. The CDR3 sequence: CASSWGGLNTEAFF. Written as DNA, the CDR3 is TGTGCCAGCAGCTGGGGGGGACTGAACACTGAAGCTTTCTTT.

The chain joins TRBV5-8 to TRBJ2-6; D may be TRBD2 (5 bases). The length of the CDR3 is 15 residues. Germline V gene sequence: CDR1 SGHTS, CDR2 YDEGEE. The V gene lost 2 bases and the J gene lost 5 bases, with 11 bases spanning the gap. Here the CDR3 reads CASSFRGGRANVLTF. CDR3 in DNA: TGTGCCAGCAGCTTTCGCGGAGGAAGGGCCAACGTCCTGACTTTC.

The chain couples TRBV7-2 to TRBJ1-2, with 7 bases identical to TRBD1. V shed 6 bases, J shed 8 bases, and the junction held 12 bases outside the gene matches. Looked up from germline, CDR1 is SGHTA and CDR2 is FQGNSA. The CDR3 has 14 residues. The CDR3 DNA sequence: TGTGCCAGCAGTTTGGGACAGCGTGGGACGGGCTACACCTTC. Amino acid sequence: CASSLGQRGTGYTF.

This clone has only one observation. V and J are TRBV6-2 or TRBV6-3 and TRBJ2-7; 8 positions match TRBD1. Trimming cost V 5 bases and J 6 bases; bases outside gene matches: 12. The CDR3 runs to 15 residues. Germline loops: CDR1 MNHEY, CDR2 SVGEGT. Here the CDR3 reads CASSISTGVGSEQYF. As DNA, the CDR3 is TGTGCCAGCAGTATATCGACAGGGGTGGGCTCCGAGCAGTACTTC.